This T cell receptor (beta chain) was obtained from a study of cytomegalovirus exposure and HLA in healthy donors. The study's findings and limits: Rarity marked most TCR sequences, yet some public TCRs occurred in many donors.

The donors were members of the validation cohort, which comprised about 120 subjects and was separate from the first cohort of several hundred subjects. This table comes from immunoSEQ multiplex PCR, and its TCRdb copy is limited to in-frame clones, with some not included. The data contain more than 95,000 clones, approximately 90% of them singletons. Comments on this clone: What it recognizes is unknown.

V lost 2 bases and J lost 4, with 21 bases in between. CDR3 length equals 17 residues. Germline CDR1 and CDR2: SGHDT and YYEEEE. The clonotype comes from a woman under 30 in good health and CMV-seronegative. The rearrangement uses TRBV5-6 and TRBJ1-1; maybe TRBD1 (5 bases). The sequencing input was PBMCs. Here the CDR3 reads CASSFEYRRELRTEAFF. The CDR3 region has the DNA TGTGCCAGCAGCTTCGAATACCGCAGGGAATTGCGCACTGAAGCTTTCTTT. The full variable domain, rest sourced from reference TRBV5-6 and TRBJ1-1, is DAGVTQSPTHLIKTRGQQVTLRCSPKSGHDTVSWYQQALGQGPQFIFQYYEEEERQRGNFPDRFSGHQFPNYSSELNVNALLLGDSALYLCASSFEYRRELRTEAFFGQGTRLTVV.